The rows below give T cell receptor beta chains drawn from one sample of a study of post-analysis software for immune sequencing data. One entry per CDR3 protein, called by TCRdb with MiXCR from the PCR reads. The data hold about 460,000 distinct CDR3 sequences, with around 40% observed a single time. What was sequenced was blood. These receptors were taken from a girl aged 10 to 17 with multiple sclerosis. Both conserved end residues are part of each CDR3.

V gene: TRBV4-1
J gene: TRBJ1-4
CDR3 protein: CASSQERGRVATNEKLFF

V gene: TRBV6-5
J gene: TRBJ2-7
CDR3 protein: CASAPISVRTREQYF

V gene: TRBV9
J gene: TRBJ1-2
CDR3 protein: CASSREGGESYGYTF

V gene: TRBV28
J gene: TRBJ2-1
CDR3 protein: CASSPPSSIYNEQFF

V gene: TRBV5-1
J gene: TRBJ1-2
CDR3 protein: CASSLETATSYGYTF

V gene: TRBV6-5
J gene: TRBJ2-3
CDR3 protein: CASSSGTGRDTQYF

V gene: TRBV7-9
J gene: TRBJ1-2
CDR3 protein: CASSLFSTGTDGYTF

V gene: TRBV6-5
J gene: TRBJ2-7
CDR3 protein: CASSYSWTSVTYEQYF

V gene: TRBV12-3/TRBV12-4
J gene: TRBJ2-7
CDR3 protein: CASSLPSDAEQYF

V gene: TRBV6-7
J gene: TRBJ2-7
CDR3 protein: CAARIWGTYDEQYF

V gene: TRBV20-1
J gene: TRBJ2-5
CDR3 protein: CSARHRWEAETQYF

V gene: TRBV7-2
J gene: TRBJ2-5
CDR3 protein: CASGLTSEATQYF

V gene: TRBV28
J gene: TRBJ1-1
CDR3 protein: CASSPSDRNTEAFF

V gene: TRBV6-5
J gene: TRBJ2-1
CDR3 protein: CASSSFTGMGYNEQFF

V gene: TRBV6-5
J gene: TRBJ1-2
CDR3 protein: CASSYSWTRSGYTF

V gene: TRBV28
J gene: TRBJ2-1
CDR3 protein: CASSSGRGRSNEQFF

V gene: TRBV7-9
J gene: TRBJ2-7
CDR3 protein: CASSYGTKSYEQYF

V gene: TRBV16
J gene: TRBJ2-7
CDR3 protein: CASGQSGTPYEQYF

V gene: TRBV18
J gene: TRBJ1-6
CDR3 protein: CASSSTGTFKSYNSPLHF

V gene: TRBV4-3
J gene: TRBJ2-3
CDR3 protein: CASSQDQLGFTNTQYF

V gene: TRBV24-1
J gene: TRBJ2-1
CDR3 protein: CATGQSGSYNEQFF

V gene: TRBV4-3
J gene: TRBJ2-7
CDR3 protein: CASSQGDGTSSYEQYF

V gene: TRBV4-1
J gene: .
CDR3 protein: CASSQPMVAVSEYHEQYF

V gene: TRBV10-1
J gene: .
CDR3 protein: CASSEGGNPYEQYF

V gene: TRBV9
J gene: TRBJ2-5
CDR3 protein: CASSVSHSGTGPFRDEKTQYF

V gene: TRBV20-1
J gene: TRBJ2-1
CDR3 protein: CSASGGGQFF

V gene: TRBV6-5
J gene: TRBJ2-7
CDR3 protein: CASSVSGNSYEQYF

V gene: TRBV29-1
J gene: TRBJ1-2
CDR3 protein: CSVEDTLYGYTF

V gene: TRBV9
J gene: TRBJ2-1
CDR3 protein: CASSGILVPSYNEQFF

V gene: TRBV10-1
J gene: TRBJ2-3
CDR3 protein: CASSEGVGTATDTQYF

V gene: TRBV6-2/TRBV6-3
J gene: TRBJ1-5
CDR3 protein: CASSSTGTAGQPQHF

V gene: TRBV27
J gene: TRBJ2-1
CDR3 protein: CASSPRLGGGRVYNEQFF

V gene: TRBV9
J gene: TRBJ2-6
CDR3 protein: CASSRDLPSGANVLTF

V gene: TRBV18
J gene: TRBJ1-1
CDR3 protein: CASSPQQVGTEAFF

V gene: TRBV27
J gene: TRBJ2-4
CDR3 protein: CASRSTIQGTKNIQYF

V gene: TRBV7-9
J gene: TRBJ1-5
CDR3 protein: CASSINSNQPQHF

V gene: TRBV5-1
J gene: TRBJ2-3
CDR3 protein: CASSLRTGGPRTDTQYF

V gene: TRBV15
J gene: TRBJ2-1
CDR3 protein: CATSRLAECNEQFF

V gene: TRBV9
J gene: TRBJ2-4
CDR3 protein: CASSVDQGGPYF

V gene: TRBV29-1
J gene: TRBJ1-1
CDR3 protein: CSVVRRTMNTEAFF

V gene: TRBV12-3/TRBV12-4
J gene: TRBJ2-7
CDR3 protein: CASSPGARTAYEQYF

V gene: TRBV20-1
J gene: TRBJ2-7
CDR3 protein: CSARKLAGSYEQYF

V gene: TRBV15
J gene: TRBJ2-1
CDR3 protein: CATSRPRTSEHGHEQFF

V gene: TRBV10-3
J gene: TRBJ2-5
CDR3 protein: CAISAADRGDQETQYF

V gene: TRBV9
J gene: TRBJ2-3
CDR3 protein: CASSQGPDTQYF

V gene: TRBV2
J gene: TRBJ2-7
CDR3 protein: CAGSEGSSWQDEQYF

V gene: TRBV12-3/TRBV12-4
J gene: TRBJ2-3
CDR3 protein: CASSPSTGFTDTQYF

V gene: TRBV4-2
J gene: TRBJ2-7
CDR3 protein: CASSQESAGDYEQYF

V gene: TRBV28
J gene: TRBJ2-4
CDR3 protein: CASSSPDGNIQYF

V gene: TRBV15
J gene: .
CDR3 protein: CATSITIGTGFGEQYF

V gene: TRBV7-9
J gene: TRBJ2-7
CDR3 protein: CASSSRDRAYEQYF

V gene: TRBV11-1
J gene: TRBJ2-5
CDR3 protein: CASSPRDSLWEQYF

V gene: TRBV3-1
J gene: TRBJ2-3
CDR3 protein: CASSQDLAERTDTQYF

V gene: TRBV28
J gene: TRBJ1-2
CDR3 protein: CASRPSDRFNYGYTF

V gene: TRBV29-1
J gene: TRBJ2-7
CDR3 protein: CSVEKLAGTYEQYF

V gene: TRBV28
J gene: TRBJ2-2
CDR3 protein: CASSAYDGPNTGELFF

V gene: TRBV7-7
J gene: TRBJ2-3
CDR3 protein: CASSLGLAGPQYF

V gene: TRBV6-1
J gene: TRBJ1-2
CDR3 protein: CASRNDRRDGYTF

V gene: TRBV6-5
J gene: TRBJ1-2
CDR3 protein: CASSYGQAPSYGYTF